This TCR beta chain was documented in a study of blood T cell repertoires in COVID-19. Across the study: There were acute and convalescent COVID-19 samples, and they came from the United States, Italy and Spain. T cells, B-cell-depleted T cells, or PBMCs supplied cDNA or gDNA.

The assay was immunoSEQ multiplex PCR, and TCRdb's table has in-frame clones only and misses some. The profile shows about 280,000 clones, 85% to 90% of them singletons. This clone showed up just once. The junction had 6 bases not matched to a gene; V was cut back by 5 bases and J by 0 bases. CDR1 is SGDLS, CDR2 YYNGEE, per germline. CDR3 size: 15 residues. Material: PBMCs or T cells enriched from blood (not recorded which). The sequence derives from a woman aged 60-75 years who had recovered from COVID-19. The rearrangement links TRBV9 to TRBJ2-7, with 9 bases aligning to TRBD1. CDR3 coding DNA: TGTGCCAGCAGGGATACAGGGGGCCCCTCCTACGAGCAGTACTTC. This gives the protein CASRDTGGPSYEQYF. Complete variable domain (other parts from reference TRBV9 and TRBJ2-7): DSGVTQTPKHLITATGQRVTLRCSPRSGDLSVYWYQQSLDQGLQFLIQYYNGEERAKGNILERFSAQQFPDLHSELNLSSLELGDSALYFCASRDTGGPSYEQYFGPGTRLTVT.